These 21 T cell receptor beta chains originate from one sample sequenced in a study of T cell clones after liver transplantation. Using immunoSEQ multiplex PCR, the repertoire was profiled, and TCRdb retains in-frame clones only, with some absent. The repertoire holds about 120,000 clones, with 90% as singletons. The sequencing used CD4+ T cells from blood, collected 12 months after liver transplant. Receptors originate from a human patient who received a liver transplant. Part of the T cell pool may stem from the graft donor.

The rearrangement joins TRBV7-2 to TRBJ2-7, with 10 bases identical to TRBD1. Trimming at V came to 0 bases and at J to 2 bases, leaving 13 bases not matched to a gene. The CDR3 sequence is 19 residues long. Germline V gene data show CDR1 as SGHTA and CDR2 as FQGNSA. CDR3 DNA: TGTGCCAGCAGCTTAGCTAGGGGATTTGGGACAGGGGTTCCCTACGAGCAGTACTTC. It codes for CASSLARGFGTGVPYEQYF.

The chain links TRBV11-2 to TRBJ2-6; 9 nucleotides match TRBD1. Germline trimming cut 3 bases from V and 0 bases from J; bases unmatched to any gene: 6. The germline CDR1 and CDR2 sequences are SGHAT and FQNNGV. This CDR3 is 18 amino acids long. The CDR3 coding sequence is TGTGCCAGCAGCTTGTCGCCGGGACAGGGCTCTGGGGCCAACGTCCTGACTTTC. This sequence encodes CASSLSPGQGSGANVLTF.

This clone came up once. The DNA for the CDR3 is TGCGCCAGCAGCTCCAAATACGAAACCTTCGAAGAGACCCAGTACTTC. This encodes CASSSKYETFEETQYF. The rearrangement uses TRBV5-1 and TRBJ2-5; D remains ambiguous. The CDR3 runs 16 residues. In germline, CDR1 is SGHRS, CDR2 YFSETQ. Trimming left V 3 bases short and J 3 bases short, with 18 bases between. The whole variable domain, filled in from reference TRBV5-1 and TRBJ2-5, reads KAGVTQTPRYLIKTRGQQVTLSCSPISGHRSVSWYQQTPGQGLQFLFEYFSETQRNKGNFPGRFSGRQFSNSRSEMNVSTLELGDSALYLCASSSKYETFEETQYFGPGTRLLVL.

The chain combines TRBV6-5 with TRBJ1-2; D might be TRBD1 (6 bases). Germline V lookup: CDR1 MNHEY, CDR2 SVGAGI. V lost 2 bases and J 6 bases, leaving 7 bases between the germline ends. The CDR3 is 12 amino acids. The CDR3 protein is CASSYRGNGYTF. In nucleotides, the CDR3 is TGTGCCAGCAGTTACAGGGGGAATGGCTACACCTTC.

CDR3 loop: CASSSIAGATDTQYF. Written as DNA, the CDR3 is TGTGCCAGCAGTAGTATAGCGGGAGCCACAGATACGCAGTATTTT. The chain combines TRBV28 with TRBJ2-3, with 9 positions matching TRBD2. The V gene's germline CDR1 is MDHEN and CDR2 SYDVKM. This CDR3 region has 15 residues. Trimming took 5 bases from V and 2 from J; bases not matched to a gene: 5.

CDR3 in amino acids: CASSPLDRGLVDTQYF. CDR3 sequence (DNA): TGTGCCAGCAGCCCACTGGACAGGGGGCTTGTAGATACGCAGTATTTT. This chain connects TRBV9 to TRBJ2-3; TRBD1 matches 11 bases. Losses at the gene ends were 4 bases for V and 5 bases for J; bases not matched to a gene: 9. Germline V gives CDR1 SGDLS, CDR2 YYNGEE. CDR3 length: 16 residues.

This clone was detected only a few times. The chain has TRBV2 and TRBJ1-4, with D perhaps TRBD1 (6 bases). Trimming shortened V by 6 bases and J by 5 bases, and 25 bases separated the two germline ends. Germline CDR1 SNHLY, CDR2 FYNNEI. The length of the CDR3 is 18 residues. CDR3 sequence (DNA): TGTGCCAGCAGCCCGACAGGCCTCCCCTTCCGTAAAAATGAAAAACTGTTTTTT. As protein: CASSPTGLPFRKNEKLFF.

The chain carries TRBV5-1 and TRBJ1-4; D uncertain. In germline, CDR1 is SGHRS, CDR2 YFSETQ. The germline V and J ends were trimmed by 0 bases and 0 bases, with 6 bases remaining between them. There are 15 residues in the CDR3. The CDR3 sequence is CASSLVGATNEKLFF. The CDR3 nucleotides read TGCGCCAGCAGCTTGGTGGGTGCAACTAATGAAAAACTGTTTTTT.

The chain carries TRBV4-3 and TRBJ2-1; 9 bases line up with TRBD1. V lost 2 bases and J lost 2; bases outside the gene matches: 7. The CDR3 extends over 17 amino acids. CDR1 is LGHNA and CDR2 is YSLEER in the germline V gene. The CDR3 nucleotides are TGCGCCAGCAGCCAACGAGCGGACAGGGGCCCCTACAATGAGCAGTTCTTC. This encodes CASSQRADRGPYNEQFF.

This chain joins TRBV6-5 and TRBJ1-3, with 8 bases fitting TRBD1. CDR3 length equals 15 residues. J was trimmed by 4 bases and V by 6 bases; bases with no gene match: 8. CDR1 is MNHEY and CDR2 is SVGAGI in the germline V gene. CDR3 nucleotide sequence: TGTGCCAGCAGCGCCTCAGGGGGCAGGGGAAACACCATATATTTT. This translates into CASSASGGRGNTIYF.

The chain recombines TRBV12-5 with TRBJ1-5; 8 bases are shared with TRBD1. The CDR3 spans 14 residues. The junction had 8 bases not matched to a gene; V was cut back by 7 bases and J by 6 bases. Germline assignment: CDR1 LGHNT and CDR2 FRNRAP. The CDR3 reads CASATGQVGQPQHF. CDR3 coding DNA: TGTGCTAGTGCTACGGGACAGGTTGGTCAGCCCCAGCATTTT.

This CDR3 is CASSLGLAGGWETQYF. CDR3 in DNA: TGTGCCAGCAGCCTGGGACTAGCGGGAGGTTGGGAGACCCAGTACTTC. The genes are TRBV11-2 and TRBJ2-5; 15 bases align to TRBD2. V trimming: 5 bases; J trimming: 5 bases; junction bases outside the gene matches: 6. This CDR3 spans 16 amino acids. CDR1 is SGHAT, CDR2 FQNNGV, per germline.

The chain links TRBV6-5 to TRBJ2-7; TRBD1 matches at 8 bases. The CDR3 contains 14 residues. The V gene's germline CDR1 is MNHEY and CDR2 SVGAGI. V shed 5 bases and J 3 bases; nucleotides not matched to a gene: 6. The CDR3 is CASSIRGRGYEQYF. The DNA for the CDR3 is TGTGCCAGCAGTATCAGGGGGCGCGGCTACGAGCAGTACTTC.

In DNA, the CDR3 is TGTGCCAGCAGTCCCAGGACTAGTTTCAATGAGCAGTTCTTC. It specifies CASSPRTSFNEQFF. The genes are TRBV27 and TRBJ2-1; 7 positions agree with TRBD2. J gave up 6 bases and V 5 bases, and 7 bases lay outside the gene matches. This CDR3 contains 14 residues. Germline loops: CDR1 MNHEY, CDR2 SMNVEV (reference sequence).

The chain recombines TRBV5-1 with TRBJ2-3; 8 bases fit TRBD2. Per germline, CDR1 SGHRS and CDR2 YFSETQ. The CDR3 is 17 amino acids. The J segment lost 4 bases and the V segment lost 1 base, leaving 11 bases of the junction unmatched. CDR3 sequence reads: CASSLYRLAGESDTQYF. The CDR3 nucleotides read TGCGCCAGCAGCTTGTATCGGCTAGCGGGCGAATCAGATACGCAGTATTTT.

The V call is TRBV18, the J call TRBJ1-2, with a weak D call TRBD1 (6 bases). V lost 2 bases to trimming and J lost 1 base, with 11 bases between them. The CDR3 spans 15 residues. Germline loops: CDR1 KGHSH, CDR2 LQKENI. CDR3 loop: CASSPAAGVNYGYTF. The CDR3 region has the DNA TGTGCCAGCTCACCAGCCGCAGGGGTTAACTATGGCTACACCTTC.

The genes are TRBV19 and TRBJ1-1; the D gene is possibly TRBD1 (5 bases). The CDR3 has 13 residues. The V and J ends lost 6 bases and 2 bases respectively, with 10 bases between them. Germline CDR1 reads LNHDA; CDR2 reads SQIVND (reference sequence). Here the CDR3 reads CASRRDRNTEAFF. Here the CDR3 DNA reads TGTGCCAGTAGACGGGACCGCAACACTGAAGCTTTCTTT.

Concerning this clone: Other nucleotide sequences in the sample specify the same CDR3. V usage is TRBV7-9 and J usage is TRBJ2-7; no clear D gene. V shed 8 bases and J shed 4 bases, with 12 bases lying between them. The CDR3 is 12 amino acids. The germline V gene encodes CDR1 SEHNR and CDR2 FQNEAQ (reference sequence). CDR3 DNA sequence: TGTGCCAGCGGCGACGGAAATTACGAGCAGTACTTC. This gives the protein CASGDGNYEQYF. The full variable domain, rest sourced from reference TRBV7-9 and TRBJ2-7, is DTGVSQNPRHKITKRGQNVTFRCDPISEHNRLYWYRQTLGQGPEFLTYFQNEAQLEKSRLLSDRFSAERPKGSFSTLEIQRTEQGDSAMYLCASGDGNYEQYFGPGTRLTVT.

J is TRBJ2-5 and V is TRBV4-1; D may correspond to TRBD1 or TRBD2 (6 bases each). Germline CDR1 is MGHRA and CDR2 is YSYEKL. The ends were cut back, 3 bases at V and 5 bases at J, with 13 bases in the middle. The CDR3 covers 14 residues. The chain's CDR3 is CASSHQQGGETQYF. CDR3 sequence (DNA): TGCGCCAGCAGCCACCAACAGGGAGGCGAGACCCAGTACTTC.

This chain connects TRBV5-8 to TRBJ2-5, with D possibly being TRBD1 or TRBD2 (5 bases each). V was clipped by 4 bases and J by 3 bases, with 10 bases between them. This CDR3 has 13 residues. Germline values: CDR1 SGHTS, CDR2 YDEGEE. CDR3 sequence: CASSPRGEETQYF. CDR3 bases: TGTGCCAGCAGCCCAAGAGGGGAAGAGACCCAGTACTTC.

V gene TRBV5-1 combines with J gene TRBJ1-3; D gene ambiguous. Trimming removed 0 bases at V and 3 bases at J, with 7 bases between. The germline V gene encodes CDR1 SGHRS and CDR2 YFSETQ. The CDR3 is made up of 14 amino acids. Here the CDR3 DNA reads TGCGCCAGCAGCTTGGTTGGGCGTGGAAACACCATATATTTT. It is translated as CASSLVGRGNTIYF. The full variable domain, with the rest looked up from reference TRBV5-1 and TRBJ1-3, is KAGVTQTPRYLIKTRGQQVTLSCSPISGHRSVSWYQQTPGQGLQFLFEYFSETQRNKGNFPGRFSGRQFSNSRSEMNVSTLELGDSALYLCASSLVGRGNTIYFGEGSWLTVV.